These 5 T cell receptor beta chains were all obtained from the same sample, sequenced in a study of shared clonotypes between healthy human individuals. The table came from immunoSEQ multiplex PCR; TCRdb's copy has only in-frame clones and leaves some out. The table lists over 2 million clones, around 92% of them singletons, with 0.37% in the top ten. The sequenced sample consisted of naive CD4+ T cells from PBMCs. The subset: CD45RA+ positively selected. Source of these receptors: a man aged 18 to 35 in good health. Some clones in this sample may be carry-over from other donors' samples.

A remark on this clone: The same CDR3 also results from other DNA sequences found in this sample. The V gene is TRBV5-1, the J gene TRBJ2-7; 7 nucleotides agree with TRBD1. Losses at the gene ends were 0 bases for V and 3 bases for J; bases not matched to a gene: 3. Germline V gene lookup returns CDR1 SGHRS and CDR2 YFSETQ. CDR3 length: 14 amino acids. The CDR3 loop reads CASSLGGQSYEQYF. The CDR3 nucleotides are TGCGCCAGCAGCTTGGGGGGACAGAGCTACGAGCAGTACTTC.

This clone was observed a few times. The V call is TRBV19, the J call TRBJ1-4; 7 bases map to TRBD1. Trimming removed 5 bases from V and 5 bases from J; junction bases left unmatched: 8. The germline gives CDR1 LNHDA, CDR2 SQIVND (reference sequence). This CDR3 contains 15 residues. CDR3 nucleotides: TGTGCCAGTAGTGGAATGGGACAGCGGAATGAAAAACTGTTTTTT. Its translation is CASSGMGQRNEKLFF.

The J gene is TRBJ1-4, the V gene TRBV19; the D gene is possibly TRBD1 (5 bases). CDR3 length: 14 amino acids. CDR1 is LNHDA, CDR2 SQIVND, per germline (reference sequence). Trimming removed 4 bases at V and 6 bases at J, with 12 bases between. The CDR3 loop is CASSKRGADEKLFF. Written as DNA, the CDR3 is TGTGCCAGTAGTAAAAGGGGCGCGGATGAAAAACTGTTTTTT.

Note on this clone: This same CDR3 is encoded by further DNA sequences in the sample. The rearrangement joins TRBV2 to TRBJ2-7, with a tentative D call TRBD1 (6 bases). This CDR3 comprises 12 residues. The V gene lost 6 bases and the J gene lost 4 bases, with 10 bases spanning the gap. CDR1 and CDR2 (germline): SNHLY, FYNNEI. The CDR3 spells CASRADSYEQYF. The CDR3 nucleotides are TGTGCCAGCAGGGCGGACAGTTACGAGCAGTACTTC.

V gene TRBV7-8 combines with J gene TRBJ1-1, with a possible D match to TRBD1 (5 bases). Between the trimmed V and J ends, which lost 5 bases and 0 bases, there was a span of 10 bases. This CDR3 comprises 14 residues. Germline V gene data show CDR1 as SGHVS and CDR2 as FQNEAQ. CDR3 region: CASSRTFMNTEAFF. CDR3 DNA: TGTGCCAGCAGCCGGACATTCATGAACACTGAAGCTTTCTTT.